These T cell receptor beta chains were read from a single sample in a study of siplizumab effects on memory and regulatory T cells. Generated by immunoSEQ multiplex PCR, the TCRdb table keeps only in-frame clones and is missing some. The data contain about 82,000 clones, roughly 89% of them seen just once; the ten biggest clones take up about 1.4%. The sequencing input was Tregs sorted from blood. These TCRs come from a human donor in good health. CDR3s include the opening cysteine and the closing phenylalanine or tryptophan. Some rows mark clone size as missing; the rest say once, few, many or name a class of expanded clone.

>18|-|TRBV28
CASSFSLASGGEKETQYF
>15|-|TRBV5-4
CASRGTGPNTGELFF
>15|-|TRBV28
CASRFRQGANYGYTF
>16|-|TRBV6-1
CASSEALGYPIETQYF
>14|-|TRBV18
CASSQTGTLYEQYF
>14|-|TRBV28
CASALIGLRHGYTF
>14|-|TRBV5-1
CASTQRGAHTEAFF
>13|once|TRBV19
CASSLSSSTEAFF
>12|-|TRBV28
CASSLGNSPLHF
>14|-|TRBV10-3
CAIKAGGRIDTQYF
>15|once|TRBV5-1
CASKGSPFSEYEQYF
>14|-|TRBV28
CASSLIGEGYEQYF
>14|-|TRBV27
CASSPRQGDYGYTF
>14|-|TRBV7-3
CASSLAVAFYEQYF
>14|-|TRBV6-5
CAASSAGGANVLTF
>14|-|TRBV7-3
CASSPGLAGNEQYF
>14|-|TRBV14
CASSQDRGRYEQFF
>12|-|TRBV6-6
CASSTRTGKHTF
>15|-|TRBV10-3
CAISSTSGGQETQYF
>19|-|TRBV28
CASSALGVIWTGTTDTQYF
>16|-|TRBV7-9
CASSPRLAGGVNEQFF